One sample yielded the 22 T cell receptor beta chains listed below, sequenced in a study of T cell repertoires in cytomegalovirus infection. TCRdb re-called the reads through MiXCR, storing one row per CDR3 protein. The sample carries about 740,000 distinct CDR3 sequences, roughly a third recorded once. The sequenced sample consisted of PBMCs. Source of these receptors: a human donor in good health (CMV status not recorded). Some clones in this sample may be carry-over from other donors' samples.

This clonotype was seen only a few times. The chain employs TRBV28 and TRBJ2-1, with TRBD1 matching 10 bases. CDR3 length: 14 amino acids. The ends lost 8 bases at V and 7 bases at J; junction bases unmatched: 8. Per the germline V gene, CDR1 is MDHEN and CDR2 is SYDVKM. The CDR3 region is CASGRRTGGNEQFF. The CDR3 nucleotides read TGTGCCAGCGGCCGAAGGACAGGGGGAAATGAGCAGTTCTTC.

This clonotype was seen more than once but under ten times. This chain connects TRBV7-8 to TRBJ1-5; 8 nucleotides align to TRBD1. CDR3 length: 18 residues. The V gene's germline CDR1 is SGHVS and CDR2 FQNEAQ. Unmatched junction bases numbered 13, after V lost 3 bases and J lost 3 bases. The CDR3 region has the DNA TGTGCCAGCAGCTTTGGGCTCAGGGGGCCGCTTTCCAATCAGCCCCAGCATTTT. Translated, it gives CASSFGLRGPLSNQPQHF.

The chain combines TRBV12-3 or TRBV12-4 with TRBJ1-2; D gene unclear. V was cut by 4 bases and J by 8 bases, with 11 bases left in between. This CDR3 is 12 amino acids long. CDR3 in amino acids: CASSSGLSGYTF. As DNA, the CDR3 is TGTGCCAGCAGTTCGGGCCTCTCAGGCTACACCTTC.

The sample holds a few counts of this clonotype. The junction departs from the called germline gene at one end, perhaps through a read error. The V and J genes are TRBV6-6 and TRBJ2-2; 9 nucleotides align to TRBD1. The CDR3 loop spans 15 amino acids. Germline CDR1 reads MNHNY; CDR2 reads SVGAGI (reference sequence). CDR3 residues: CATSPTGQGKGELFF. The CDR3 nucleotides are TGTGCCACCAGTCCTACGGGACAGGGTAAAGGGGAGCTGTTTTTT.

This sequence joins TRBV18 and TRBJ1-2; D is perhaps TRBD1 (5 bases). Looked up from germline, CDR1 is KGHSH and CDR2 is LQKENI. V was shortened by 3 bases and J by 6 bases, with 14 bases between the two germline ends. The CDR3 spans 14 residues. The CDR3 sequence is CASSPAGGANGYTF. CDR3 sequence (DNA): TGTGCCAGCTCACCCGCAGGAGGGGCGAATGGCTACACCTTC. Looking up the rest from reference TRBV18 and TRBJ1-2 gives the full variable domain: NAGVMQNPRHLVRRRGQEARLRCSPMKGHSHVYWYRQLPEEGLKFMVYLQKENIIDESGMPKERFSAEFPKEGPSILRIQQVVRGDSAAYFCASSPAGGANGYTFGSGTRLTVV.

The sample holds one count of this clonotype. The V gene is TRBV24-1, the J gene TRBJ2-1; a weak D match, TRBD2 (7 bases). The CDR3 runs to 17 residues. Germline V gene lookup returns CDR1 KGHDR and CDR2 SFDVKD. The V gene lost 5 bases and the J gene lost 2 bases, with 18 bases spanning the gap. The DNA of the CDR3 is TGTGCCACCAGTGGATGGGAGGGGGGGGGGGCCTACAATGAGCAGTTCTTC. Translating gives CATSGWEGGGAYNEQFF.

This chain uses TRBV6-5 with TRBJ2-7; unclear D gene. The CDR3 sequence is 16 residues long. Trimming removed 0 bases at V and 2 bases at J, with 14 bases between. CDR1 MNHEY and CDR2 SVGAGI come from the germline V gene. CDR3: CASSYSQTRKAYEQYF. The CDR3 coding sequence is TGTGCCAGCAGTTACTCCCAGACCCGAAAAGCCTACGAGCAGTACTTC.

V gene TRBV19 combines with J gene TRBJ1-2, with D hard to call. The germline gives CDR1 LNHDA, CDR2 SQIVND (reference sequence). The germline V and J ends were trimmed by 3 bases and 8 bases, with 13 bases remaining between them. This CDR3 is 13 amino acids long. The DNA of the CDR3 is TGTGCCAGTAGTATCGATGGAGTGAGGGGCTACACCTTC. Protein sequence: CASSIDGVRGYTF.

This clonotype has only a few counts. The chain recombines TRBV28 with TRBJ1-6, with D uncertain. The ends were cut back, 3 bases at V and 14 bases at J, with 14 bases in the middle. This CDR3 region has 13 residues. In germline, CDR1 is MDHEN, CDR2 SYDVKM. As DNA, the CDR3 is TGTGCCAGCAGTTTCGAAGGGTCAATAACCCTCCACTTT. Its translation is CASSFEGSITLHF.

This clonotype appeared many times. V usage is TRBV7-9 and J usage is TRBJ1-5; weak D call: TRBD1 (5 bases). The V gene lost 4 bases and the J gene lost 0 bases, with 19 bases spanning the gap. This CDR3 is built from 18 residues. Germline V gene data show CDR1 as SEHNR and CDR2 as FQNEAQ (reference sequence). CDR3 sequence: CASSSTPLDSLSNQPQHF. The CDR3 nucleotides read TGTGCCAGCAGCTCCACACCCCTCGACAGTCTTAGCAATCAGCCCCAGCATTTT.

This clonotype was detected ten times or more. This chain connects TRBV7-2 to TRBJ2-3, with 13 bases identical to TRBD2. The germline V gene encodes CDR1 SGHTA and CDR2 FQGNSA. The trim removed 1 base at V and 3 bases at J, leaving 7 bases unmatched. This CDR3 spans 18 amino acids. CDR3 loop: CASSLGGTSGMRTDTQYF. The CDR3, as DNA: TGTGCCAGCAGCTTAGGGGGGACTAGCGGGATGAGAACAGATACGCAGTATTTT.

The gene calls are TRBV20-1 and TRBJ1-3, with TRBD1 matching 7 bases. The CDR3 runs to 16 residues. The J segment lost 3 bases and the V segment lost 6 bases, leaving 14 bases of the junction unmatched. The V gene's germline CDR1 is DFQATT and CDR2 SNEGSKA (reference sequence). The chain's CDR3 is CSAESDRAGFGNTIYF. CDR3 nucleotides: TGCAGTGCCGAAAGCGACAGGGCCGGATTTGGAAACACCATATATTTT.

The CDR3: CASSLLGYKFF. The CDR3 DNA sequence: TGTGCCAGCAGCTTATTGGGTTACAAGTTCTTC. The V call is TRBV7-2, the J call TRBJ2-1; D is unresolved. Germline lookup yields CDR1 SGHTA and CDR2 FQGNSA. V lost 2 bases and J lost 14, with 10 bases in between. The CDR3 totals 11 residues.

CDR3 nucleotide sequence: TGTGCCAGCAGTGATGTGGGTGTTAGCACAGATACGCAGTATTTT. It yields the protein CASSDVGVSTDTQYF. This chain connects TRBV6-6 to TRBJ2-3; D call uncertain. This CDR3 has 15 amino acids. CDR1 and CDR2 (germline): MNHNY, SVGAGI (reference sequence). V lost 5 bases to trimming and J lost 0 bases, with 12 bases between them.

The CDR3 spells CASSLPGVAYEQYF. In DNA form, the CDR3 reads TGTGCCAGCAGCCTTCCAGGAGTTGCCTACGAGCAGTACTTC. The chain combines TRBV28 with TRBJ2-7; D is uncertain. Germline loops: CDR1 MDHEN, CDR2 SYDVKM. The CDR3 loop spans 14 amino acids. The V end was cut by 6 bases, the J end by 2 bases, with 14 bases between.

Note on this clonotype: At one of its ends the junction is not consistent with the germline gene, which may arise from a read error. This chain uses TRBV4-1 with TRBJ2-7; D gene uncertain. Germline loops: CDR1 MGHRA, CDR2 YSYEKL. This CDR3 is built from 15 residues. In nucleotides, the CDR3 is TGTGCCAGCAGCCAACATCCCAAGGGTTTATACGAGCAGTACTTC. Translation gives CASSQHPKGLYEQYF.

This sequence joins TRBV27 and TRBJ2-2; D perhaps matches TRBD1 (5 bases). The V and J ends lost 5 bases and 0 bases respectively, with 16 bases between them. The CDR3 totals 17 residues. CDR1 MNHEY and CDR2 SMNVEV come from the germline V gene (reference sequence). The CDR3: CASSPQDNPPNTGELFF. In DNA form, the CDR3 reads TGTGCCAGCAGTCCCCAGGACAATCCTCCGAACACCGGGGAGCTGTTTTTT.

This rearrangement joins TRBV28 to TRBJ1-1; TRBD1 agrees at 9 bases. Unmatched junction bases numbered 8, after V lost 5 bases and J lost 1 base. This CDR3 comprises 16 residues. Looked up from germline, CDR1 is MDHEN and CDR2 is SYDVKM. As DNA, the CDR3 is TGTGCCAGCAGTCCGCAAGGACAGGGGCCGAACACTGAAGCTTTCTTT. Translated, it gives CASSPQGQGPNTEAFF.

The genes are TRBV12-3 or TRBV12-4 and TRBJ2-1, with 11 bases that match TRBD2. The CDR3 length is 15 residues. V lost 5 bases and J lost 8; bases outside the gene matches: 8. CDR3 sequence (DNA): TGTGCCAGCAGTCCTCGACTAGCGGGATATCATGAGCAGTTCTTC. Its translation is CASSPRLAGYHEQFF.

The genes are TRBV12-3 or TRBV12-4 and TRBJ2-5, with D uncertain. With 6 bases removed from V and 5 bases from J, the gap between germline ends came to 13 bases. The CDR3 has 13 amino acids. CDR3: CASSRVRVETQYF. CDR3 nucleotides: TGTGCCAGCAGCCGCGTTAGAGTGGAGACCCAGTACTTC.

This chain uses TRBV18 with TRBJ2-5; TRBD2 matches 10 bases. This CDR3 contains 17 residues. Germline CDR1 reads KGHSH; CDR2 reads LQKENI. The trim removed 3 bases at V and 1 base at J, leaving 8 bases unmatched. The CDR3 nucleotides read TGTGCCAGCTCACCCGGCCTAGCGGGAGAAGCCCAAGAGACCCAGTACTTC. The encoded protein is CASSPGLAGEAQETQYF.

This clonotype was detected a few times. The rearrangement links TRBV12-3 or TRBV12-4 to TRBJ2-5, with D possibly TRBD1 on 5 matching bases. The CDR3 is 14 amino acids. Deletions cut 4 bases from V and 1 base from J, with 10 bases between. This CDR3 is CASSSQATQETQYF. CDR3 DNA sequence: TGTGCCAGCAGTTCACAGGCCACCCAAGAGACCCAGTACTTC.